These 9 T cell receptor beta chains were sequenced from one sample in a study of OX40 agonist ivuxolimab in advanced cancers. This table comes from immunoSEQ multiplex PCR, and its TCRdb copy is limited to in-frame clones, with some not included. The table lists fewer than 120,000 clones, approximately 90% of them singletons, with around 0.27% in the top ten. The sequencing here drew on CD4+ or CD8+ T cells sorted from blood, taken in a trial of the OX40 agonist ivuxolimab. Receptors originate from an adult with an advanced solid tumor such as melanoma, head and neck, liver or kidney cancer.

This chain connects TRBV7-8 to TRBJ1-5; tentative D call: TRBD1 (5 bases). Trimming shortened V by 5 bases and J by 2 bases, and 16 bases separated the two germline ends. This CDR3 is 16 amino acids long. Looked up from germline, CDR1 is SGHVS and CDR2 is FQNEAQ. CDR3 amino acids: CASSAVRAGGNQPQHF. In DNA form, the CDR3 reads TGTGCCAGCAGCGCGGTCAGGGCGGGGGGCAATCAGCCCCAGCATTTT.

The chain couples TRBV7-2 to TRBJ2-5, with 9 bases matching TRBD1. The CDR3 consists of 13 residues. After removal of 5 bases from V and 5 bases from J, the junction contained 3 bases not matched to a gene. Germline V lookup: CDR1 SGHTA, CDR2 FQGNSA. As DNA, the CDR3 is TGTGCCAGCAGCCGGACAGGGGAGGAGACCCAGTACTTC. It translates to CASSRTGEETQYF. Using reference TRBV7-2 and TRBJ2-5 for the parts outside the CDR3, the full variable domain is GAGVSQSPSNKVTEKGKDVELRCDPISGHTALYWYRQSLGQGLEFLIYFQGNSAPDKSGLPSDRFSAERTGGSVSTLTIQRTQQEDSAVYLCASSRTGEETQYFGPGTRLLVL.

The J gene is TRBJ2-3, the V gene TRBV13; the match to TRBD1 covers 8 bases. The CDR3 is made up of 13 amino acids. V gave up 5 bases and J gave up 5 bases; unmatched junction bases: 3. CDR1 and CDR2 from the germline V gene are PRHDT and FYEKMQ (reference sequence). The CDR3 sequence is CASSRDRQDTQYF. The CDR3, as DNA: TGTGCCAGCAGCAGGGACAGGCAAGATACGCAGTATTTT. The whole variable domain, filled in from reference TRBV13 and TRBJ2-3, reads AAGVIQSPRHLIKEKRETATLKCYPIPRHDTVYWYQQGPGQDPQFLISFYEKMQSDKGSIPDRFSAQQFSDYHSELNMSSLELGDSALYFCASSRDRQDTQYFGPGTRLTVL.

This clone occurred once. The chain combines TRBV28 with TRBJ2-5; TRBD1 agrees at 10 bases. Germline V gene sequence: CDR1 MDHEN, CDR2 SYDVKM. Trimming cost V 3 bases and J 5 bases; bases outside gene matches: 3. The CDR3 contains 14 residues. CDR3 coding DNA: TGTGCCAGCAGTTTGGCGGGACAGGGGGAGACCCAGTACTTC. Amino acids: CASSLAGQGETQYF.

The chain recombines TRBV5-1 with TRBJ2-7, with 12 bases fitting TRBD2. Trimming took 0 bases from V and 4 from J; bases not matched to a gene: 5. The CDR3 totals 16 residues. Looked up from germline, CDR1 is SGHRS and CDR2 is YFSETQ. CDR3 DNA sequence: TGCGCCAGCAGCTTGGCCAGGACTAGCGGGATGTACGAGCAGTACTTC. Protein: CASSLARTSGMYEQYF.

This chain joins TRBV11-2 and TRBJ2-5; the D gene is possibly TRBD1 (5 bases). The CDR3 totals 14 residues. Looked up from germline, CDR1 is SGHAT and CDR2 is FQNNGV. Between the trimmed V and J ends, which lost 0 bases and 2 bases, there was a span of 7 bases. CDR3 residues: CASSLDGAQETQYF. Here the CDR3 DNA reads TGTGCCAGCAGCTTAGATGGGGCACAAGAGACCCAGTACTTC.

This clone has a single count. The J gene is TRBJ2-5, the V gene TRBV7-2, with D possibly being TRBD1 (6 bases). Germline-derived CDR1 and CDR2 are SGHTA and FQGNSA. This CDR3 region has 14 residues. V was cut by 1 base and J by 3 bases, with 9 bases left in between. The CDR3 nucleotides read TGTGCCAGCAGCTTAGTTCCAGGGGAAGAGACCCAGTACTTC. This encodes CASSLVPGEETQYF.

The chain joins TRBV2 to TRBJ1-1, with D perhaps TRBD1 (6 bases). V lost 6 bases to trimming and J lost 0 bases, with 8 bases between them. Germline values: CDR1 SNHLY, CDR2 FYNNEI. This CDR3 comprises 13 residues. CDR3 protein: CASSQGMNTEAFF. In DNA form, the CDR3 reads TGTGCCAGCAGCCAGGGGATGAACACTGAAGCTTTCTTT.

The chain couples TRBV6-1 to TRBJ1-2; D remains unclear. The V gene's germline CDR1 is MNHNS and CDR2 SASEGT. Trimming shortened V by 2 bases and J by 4 bases, and 14 bases separated the two germline ends. This CDR3 comprises 15 residues. Here the CDR3 reads CASSEFRELSYGYTF. CDR3 in DNA: TGTGCCAGCAGTGAATTTAGGGAACTAAGCTATGGCTACACCTTC.